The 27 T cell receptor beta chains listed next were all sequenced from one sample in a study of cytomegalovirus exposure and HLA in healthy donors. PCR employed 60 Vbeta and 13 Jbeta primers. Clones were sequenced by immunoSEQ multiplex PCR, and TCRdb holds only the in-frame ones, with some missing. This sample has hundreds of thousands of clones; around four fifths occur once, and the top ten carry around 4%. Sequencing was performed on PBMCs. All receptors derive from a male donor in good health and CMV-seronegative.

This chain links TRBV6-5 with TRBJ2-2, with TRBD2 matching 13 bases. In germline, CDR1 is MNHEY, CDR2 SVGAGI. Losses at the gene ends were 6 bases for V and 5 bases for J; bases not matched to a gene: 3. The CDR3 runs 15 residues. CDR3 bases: TGTGCCAGCAGGCGGACTAGCGGGAGAACCGGGGAGCTGTTTTTT. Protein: CASRRTSGRTGELFF.

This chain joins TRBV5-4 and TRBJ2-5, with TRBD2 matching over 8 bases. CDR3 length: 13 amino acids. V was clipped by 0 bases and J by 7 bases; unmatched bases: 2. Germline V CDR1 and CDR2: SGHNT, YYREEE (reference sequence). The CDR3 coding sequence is TGTGCCAGCAGCTTGGCCACTAGCGGGACCCAGTACTTC. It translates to CASSLATSGTQYF.

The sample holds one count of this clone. CDR3 in DNA: TGTGCCAGCAGCCCCCTTCGGGAGCGCGAGCAGTACTTC. Residues: CASSPLREREQYF. V and J are TRBV7-2 and TRBJ2-7, with a weak D call TRBD2 (6 bases). This CDR3 has 13 residues. V lost 5 bases and J 6 bases, leaving 14 bases between the germline ends. CDR1 and CDR2 (germline): SGHTA, FQGNSA.

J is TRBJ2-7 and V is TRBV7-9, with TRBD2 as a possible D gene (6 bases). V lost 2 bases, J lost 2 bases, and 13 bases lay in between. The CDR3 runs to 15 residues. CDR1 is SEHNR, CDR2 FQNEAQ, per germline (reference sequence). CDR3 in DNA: TGTGCCAGCAGCTTATTTCCTAGCGCTACCTACGAGCAGTACTTC. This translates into CASSLFPSATYEQYF.

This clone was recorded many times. Written as DNA, the CDR3 is TGTGCCAGCAGTCCATTCGGAGTGACTGAAGCTTTCTTT. Its translation is CASSPFGVTEAFF. J is TRBJ1-1 and V is TRBV6-1, with unresolved D. V shed 5 bases and J shed 5 bases, with 12 bases lying between them. CDR1 and CDR2 from the germline V gene are MNHNS and SASEGT. The CDR3 extends over 13 amino acids.

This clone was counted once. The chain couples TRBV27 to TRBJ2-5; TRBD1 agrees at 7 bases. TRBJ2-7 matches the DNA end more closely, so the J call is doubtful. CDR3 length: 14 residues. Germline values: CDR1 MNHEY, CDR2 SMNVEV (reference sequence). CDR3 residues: CASTTGTAAYEQYF. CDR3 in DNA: TGTGCCAGCACCACCGGGACAGCGGCCTACGAGCAGTACTTC.

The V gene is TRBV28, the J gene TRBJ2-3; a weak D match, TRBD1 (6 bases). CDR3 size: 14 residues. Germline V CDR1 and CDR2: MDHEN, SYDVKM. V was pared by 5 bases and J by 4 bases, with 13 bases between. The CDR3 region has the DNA TGTGCCAGCAGTCAACAGGGTCGGGCAGATACGCAGTATTTT. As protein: CASSQQGRADTQYF. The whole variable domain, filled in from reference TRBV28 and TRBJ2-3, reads DVKVTQSSRYLVKRTGEKVFLECVQDMDHENMFWYRQDPGLGLRLIYFSYDVKMKEKGDIPEGYSVSREKKERFSLILESASTNQTSMYLCASSQQGRADTQYFGPGTRLTVL.

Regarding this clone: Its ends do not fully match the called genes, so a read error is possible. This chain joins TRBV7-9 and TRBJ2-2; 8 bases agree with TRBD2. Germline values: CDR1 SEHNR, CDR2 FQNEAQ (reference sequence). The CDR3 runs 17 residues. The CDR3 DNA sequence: TGTTCCAGCAGCTTAGTAGCTCCAGCGGGAGAGTCTTCCCGCTATTCTTTT. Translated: CSSSLVAPAGESSRYSF.

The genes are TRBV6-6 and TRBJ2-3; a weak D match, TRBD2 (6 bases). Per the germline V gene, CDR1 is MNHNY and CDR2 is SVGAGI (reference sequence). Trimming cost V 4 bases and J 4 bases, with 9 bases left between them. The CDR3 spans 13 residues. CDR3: CASSSRESDTQYF. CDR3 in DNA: TGTGCCAGCAGTTCCCGGGAGTCAGATACGCAGTATTTT.

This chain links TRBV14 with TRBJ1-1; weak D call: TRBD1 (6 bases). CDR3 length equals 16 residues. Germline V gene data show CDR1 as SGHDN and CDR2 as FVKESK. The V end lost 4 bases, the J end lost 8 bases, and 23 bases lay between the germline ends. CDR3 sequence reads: CASSPEEGQRLAEAFF. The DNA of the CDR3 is TGTGCCAGCAGCCCCGAGGAAGGACAGAGACTGGCAGAAGCTTTCTTT.

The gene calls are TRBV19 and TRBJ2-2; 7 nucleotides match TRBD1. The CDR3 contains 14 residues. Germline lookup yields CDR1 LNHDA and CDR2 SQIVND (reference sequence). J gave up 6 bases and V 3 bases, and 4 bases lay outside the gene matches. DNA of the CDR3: TGTGCCAGTAGTATGACAGGGCAGGCCGGGGAGCTGTTTTTT. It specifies CASSMTGQAGELFF.

The CDR3 bases are TGTGCCAGCAGCTTAACGGGGTCTAGCGCCCGCACAGATACGCAGTATTTT. Amino acid sequence: CASSLTGSSARTDTQYF. J is TRBJ2-3 and V is TRBV7-3, with D perhaps matching TRBD2 (6 bases). CDR3 length equals 17 residues. Germline CDR1 and CDR2: SGHTA and FQGTGA. Trimming pared 0 bases from V and 1 base from J, leaving 14 bases between.

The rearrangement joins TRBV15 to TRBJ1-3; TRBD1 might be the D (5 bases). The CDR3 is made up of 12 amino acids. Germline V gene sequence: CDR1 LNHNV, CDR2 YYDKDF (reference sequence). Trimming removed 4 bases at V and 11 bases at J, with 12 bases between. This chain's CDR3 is CATSTEEGPIYF. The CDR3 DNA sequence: TGTGCCACCAGCACAGAGGAGGGACCCATATATTTT.

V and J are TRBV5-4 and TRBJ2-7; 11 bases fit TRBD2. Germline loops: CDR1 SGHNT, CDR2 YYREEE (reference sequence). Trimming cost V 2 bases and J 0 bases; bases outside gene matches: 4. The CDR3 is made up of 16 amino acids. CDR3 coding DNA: TGTGCCAGCAGCTTATCTAGCGGGGGGAGCTCCTACGAGCAGTACTTC. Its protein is CASSLSSGGSSYEQYF.

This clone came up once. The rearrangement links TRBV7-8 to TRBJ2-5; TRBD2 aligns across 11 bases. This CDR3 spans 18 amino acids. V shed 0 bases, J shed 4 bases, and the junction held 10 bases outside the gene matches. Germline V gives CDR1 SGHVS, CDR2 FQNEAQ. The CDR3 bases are TGTGCCAGCAGCTTAGCGGCTAGCGGGAGGAGGAGGGGAGAGACCCAGTACTTC. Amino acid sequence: CASSLAASGRRRGETQYF.

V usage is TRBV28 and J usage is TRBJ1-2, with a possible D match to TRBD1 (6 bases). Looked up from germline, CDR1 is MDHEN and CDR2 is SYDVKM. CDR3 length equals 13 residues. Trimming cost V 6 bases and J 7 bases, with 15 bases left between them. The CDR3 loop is CASRYNRESGYTF. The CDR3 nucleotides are TGTGCCAGCAGGTATAACAGGGAATCTGGCTACACCTTC.

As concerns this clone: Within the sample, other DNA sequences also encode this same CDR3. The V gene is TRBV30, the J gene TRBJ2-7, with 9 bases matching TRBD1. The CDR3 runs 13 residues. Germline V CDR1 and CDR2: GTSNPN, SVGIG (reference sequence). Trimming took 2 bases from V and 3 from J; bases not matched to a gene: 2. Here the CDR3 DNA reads TGTGCCTGGAGTCCGGGACAGGGCTACGAGCAGTACTTC. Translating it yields CAWSPGQGYEQYF.

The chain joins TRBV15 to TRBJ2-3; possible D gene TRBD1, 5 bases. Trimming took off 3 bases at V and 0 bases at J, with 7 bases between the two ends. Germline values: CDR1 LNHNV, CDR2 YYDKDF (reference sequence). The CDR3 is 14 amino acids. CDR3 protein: CATSRDISTDTQYF. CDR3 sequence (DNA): TGTGCCACCAGCAGGGACATTAGCACAGATACGCAGTATTTT.

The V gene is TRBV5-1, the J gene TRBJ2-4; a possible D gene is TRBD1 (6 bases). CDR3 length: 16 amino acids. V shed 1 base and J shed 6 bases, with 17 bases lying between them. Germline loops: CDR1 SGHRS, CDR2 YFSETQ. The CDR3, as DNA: TGCGCCAGCAGCTTGCCCCACAGGGACCCCGTAAACATTCAGTACTTC. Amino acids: CASSLPHRDPVNIQYF.

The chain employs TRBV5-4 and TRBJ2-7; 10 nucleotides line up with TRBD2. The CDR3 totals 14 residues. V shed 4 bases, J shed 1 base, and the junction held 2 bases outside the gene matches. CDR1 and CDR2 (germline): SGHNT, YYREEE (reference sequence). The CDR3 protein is CASSLSGRSYEQYF. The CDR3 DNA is TGTGCCAGCAGCCTTAGCGGGAGGTCCTACGAGCAGTACTTC.

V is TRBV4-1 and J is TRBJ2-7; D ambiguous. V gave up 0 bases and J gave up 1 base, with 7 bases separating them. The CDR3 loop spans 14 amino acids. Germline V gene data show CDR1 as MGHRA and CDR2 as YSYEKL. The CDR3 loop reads CASSQDANSYEQYF. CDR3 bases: TGCGCCAGCAGCCAAGATGCTAATTCCTACGAGCAGTACTTC.

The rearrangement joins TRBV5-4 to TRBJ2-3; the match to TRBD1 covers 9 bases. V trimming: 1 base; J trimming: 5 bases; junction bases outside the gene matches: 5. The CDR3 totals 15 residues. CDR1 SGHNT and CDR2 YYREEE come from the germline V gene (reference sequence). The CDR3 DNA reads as TGTGCCAGCAGCTTGTCTGGACAGGGGATAGATACGCAGTATTTT. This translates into CASSLSGQGIDTQYF.

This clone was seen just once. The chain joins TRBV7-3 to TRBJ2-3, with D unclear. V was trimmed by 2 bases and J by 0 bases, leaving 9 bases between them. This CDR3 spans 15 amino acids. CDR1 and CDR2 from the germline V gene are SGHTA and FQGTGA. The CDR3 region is CASSLAQTSTDTQYF. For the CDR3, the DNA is TGTGCCAGCAGCTTAGCCCAAACTAGCACAGATACGCAGTATTTT.

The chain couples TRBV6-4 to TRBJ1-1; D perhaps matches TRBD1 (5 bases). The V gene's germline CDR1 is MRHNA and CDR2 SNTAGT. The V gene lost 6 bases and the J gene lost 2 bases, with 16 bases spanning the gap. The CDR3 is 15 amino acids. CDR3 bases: TGTGCCAGCAGATTGGAGACAGACCTTAACACTGAAGCTTTCTTT. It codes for CASRLETDLNTEAFF.

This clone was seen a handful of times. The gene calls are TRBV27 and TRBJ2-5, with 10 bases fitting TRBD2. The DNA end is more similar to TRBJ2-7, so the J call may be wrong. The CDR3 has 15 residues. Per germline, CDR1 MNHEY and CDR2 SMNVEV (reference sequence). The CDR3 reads CASSLTSGMIYEQYF. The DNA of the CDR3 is TGTGCCAGCAGTCTCACTAGCGGGATGATATACGAGCAGTACTTC.

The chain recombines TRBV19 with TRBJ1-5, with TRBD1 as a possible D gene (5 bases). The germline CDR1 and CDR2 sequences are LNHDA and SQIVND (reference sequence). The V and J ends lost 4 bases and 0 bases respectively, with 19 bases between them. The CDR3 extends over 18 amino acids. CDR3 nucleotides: TGTGCCAGTAGTACACCCCGGGAGGGGCGAGATAGCAATCAGCCCCAGCATTTT. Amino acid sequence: CASSTPREGRDSNQPQHF.

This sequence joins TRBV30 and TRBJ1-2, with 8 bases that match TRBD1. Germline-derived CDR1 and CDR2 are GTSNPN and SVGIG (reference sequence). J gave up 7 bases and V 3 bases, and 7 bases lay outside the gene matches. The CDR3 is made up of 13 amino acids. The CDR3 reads CAWSGTGLFGYTF. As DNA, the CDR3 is TGTGCCTGGAGCGGGACAGGACTATTTGGCTACACCTTC.